This T cell receptor beta chain stems from a study of blood T cells in healthy people across ages (dated by TCRdb to 2015 to 2017). In terms of the full investigation: In model experiments, template switching captured about one uniquely barcoded TCR beta cDNA molecule for every two T cells. Four age groups were formed from the donors: young (average approximately 16 years), middle-aged (approximately 39), aged (approximately 60) and long-lived (around 82). To track age-related changes in TCR beta repertoire diversity, the study relied on deep sequencing normalized with unique cDNA molecular identifiers. To avoid experimental bias, donors of different ages were spread randomly across the sequencing lanes. Two additional independent replicas of 1 million unique cDNA reads from the same blood draw were analyzed for two donors (one aged 18 to 29 and one aged 80 or older). Findings and caveats that apply to the study as a whole: Because the CMV infection status of the donors was unknown, age-related changes in expanded clonotypes may potentially have been confounded. Estimates of total diversity based on one million sequenced T cells were regarded as lower bounds and as underestimates. Because profiling used bulk unsorted PBMCs, naive and antigen-experienced compartments could not be compared conclusively. As age increased, observed TCR beta diversity per million T cells dropped in a roughly linear way, and a significant reduction was already evident by age around 41. The percentage of naive T cells measured by flow cytometry correlated strongly with observed TCR beta diversity. Compared with the aged group, more naive CD4+ T cells, fewer expanded clones and increased TCR diversity were shown by the long-lived group, suggesting age selection.

V was cut back by 0 bases and J by 6 bases, leaving a gap of 12 bases between them. The CDR3 runs 14 amino acids, cysteine and phenylalanine included. Only the CDR3 part of the read is kept: 42 bases, read in frame from the first base. The CDR1 and CDR2 encoded by the germline V gene (reference sequence) are LGHDT and YNNKEL. A word on this clonotype: Its antigen remains unidentified. Base qualities are not recorded, but no much larger clone differs from it by a single base.

Systemically healthy Caucasian individuals from Russia, some 36 in total and aged about 6 to 95 years, were included as donors. About 10 milliliters of peripheral blood were collected from each donor into EDTA-treated Vacutainer tubes. Ficoll-Paque density-gradient centrifugation was used to isolate PBMCs, with at least 6 million obtained per sample. Trizol reagent was used to extract total RNA from the PBMCs, yielding at least 6 micrograms per sample. For every donor, flow cytometry on a PBMC aliquot measured the percentage of naive CD45RAhigh/CD27high T cells. Library method: 5' RACE. Data came from an Illumina HiSeq 2500. A second roughly 6 to 11 cycle PCR used a sample-barcoded 5' primer and a J-beta primer mix. A unique molecular identifier was introduced onto each TCR beta cDNA molecule by a template-switch 5' adaptor carrying 12 random nucleotides. Each sample yielded at least 2.5 million CDR3-containing paired-end reads. First-strand cDNA synthesis was performed from all RNA using the Mint cDNA synthesis kit, with priming by a TRBC-specific oligonucleotide. Following uracil-DNA glycosylase treatment, all cDNA underwent a first 18-cycle PCR with the universal primers M1SS and BC2_uni_R. The study's own analysis went as follows. For normalization, 1 million high-quality reads, each with a distinct molecular identifier, were randomly selected from each sample. Instead of being binned into consensus sequences, reads that shared molecular identifiers were thrown out. CDR3 identification, clonotype clustering and error correction used MiTCR with a Q25 quality threshold and the strictest error-elimination algorithm. A nonparametric unseen species model with Euler transformation was used to estimate lower-bound total TCR beta diversity. The raw public data were reprocessed by TCRdb itself: fastp quality trimming at Q25, MiXCR clonotype calling, in-frame beta chains only. Each entry is one CDR3 protein sequence, shown with its most common DNA and genes. The V and J calls were not made by the authors but by TCRdb's processing. This sample lists 850,000 to 1,100,000 distinct CDR3 sequences; 35% to 40% were detected once. The ten largest clones add up to around 13% of the sample.

The source material was blood. The V and J genes are TRBV3-1 and TRBJ2-7; too little of a D gene remains to name it. This receptor was identified in a man younger than 30 in good health. The DNA reads TGTGCCAGCAGCCAAGATGAGACATCCCGCGAGCAGTACTTC. Its protein product is CASSQDETSREQYF.